This record covers a single TCR beta chain. The data were taken from a study of control samples from healthy donors and cancer patients. The CDR3 loop spans 13 amino acids. V dropped 5 bases and J dropped 1 base, with 8 bases sitting between them. Assay: immunoSEQ multiplex PCR; the TCRdb copy retains only in-frame clones and omits some. The sample lists 20,000 to 30,000 clones, approximately 90% seen once, with 13% in the top ten. Material for sequencing was PBMCs. The sequence was collected from a man in his forties or fifties with lung cancer. This chain connects TRBV12-3 or TRBV12-4 to TRBJ1-1; D is unclear. The CDR3 DNA reads TGTGCCAGCAGTCCTCCAAAGAACACTGAAGCTTTCTTT. Translation: CASSPPKNTEAFF.